This is a list of T cell receptor beta chains from one sample in a study of shared clonotypes between healthy human individuals. Sequencing was performed with immunoSEQ multiplex PCR; in TCRdb, only in-frame clones are kept and a portion is missing. The repertoire has 2 million to 2.5 million clones, 90% to 95% of them found once; the top ten carry more than 0.1%. The sequencing sample was made of naive CD4+ T cells sorted from blood. The receptors derive from a man aged 18 to 30 in good health. Each CDR3 is given with its conserved first and last residue. A D gene is named only where the DNA matches it firmly. The size entry is marked missing in some rows and otherwise reads once, few, many or a size class.

D: TRBD1
size: .
J: TRBJ1-1
V: TRBV5-6
CDR3: CASSPSTGRGTEAFF
DNA: TGTGCCAGCAGCCCGTCGACAGGGAGGGGCACTGAAGCTTTCTTT

D: .
size: .
J: TRBJ2-3
V: TRBV28
CDR3: CAGRGNTDTQYF
DNA: TGTGCCGGACGGGGGAACACAGATACGCAGTATTTT

D: .
size: .
J: TRBJ1-2
V: TRBV6-1
CDR3: CASSRSTGGGLAF
DNA: TGTGCCAGCAGTAGATCGACAGGAGGGGGTCTAGCCTTC

D: .
size: .
J: TRBJ1-2
V: TRBV6-1
CDR3: CASSEALPTGFYGYTF
DNA: TGTGCCAGCAGTGAAGCCCTCCCTACAGGCTTCTATGGCTACACCTTC

D: TRBD1
size: .
J: TRBJ1-5
V: TRBV7-2
CDR3: CASSLGGTGFGGPQHF
DNA: TGTGCCAGCAGCTTAGGCGGGACAGGGTTTGGTGGGCCCCAGCATTTT

D: .
size: .
J: TRBJ2-5
V: TRBV10-3
CDR3: CAISESRQNPAQYF
DNA: TGTGCCATCAGTGAGTCCCGACAGAACCCGGCCCAGTACTTC

D: .
size: .
J: TRBJ2-1
V: TRBV15
CDR3: CATSRELGEQFF
DNA: TGTGCCACCAGCAGAGAGTTGGGTGAGCAGTTCTTC

D: .
size: .
J: TRBJ1-5
V: TRBV7-9
CDR3: CASSLSGHSNQPQHF
DNA: TGTGCCAGCAGCTTAAGTGGGCATAGCAATCAGCCCCAGCATTTT

D: TRBD2
size: .
J: TRBJ2-3
V: TRBV5-4
CDR3: CASSLSGLVTTDTQYF
DNA: TGTGCCAGCAGCTTGTCCGGACTAGTTACCACAGATACGCAGTATTTT

D: TRBD1
size: .
J: TRBJ1-1
V: TRBV4-1
CDR3: CASRKQGDTEAFF
DNA: TGCGCCAGCAGAAAACAGGGGGACACTGAAGCTTTCTTT

D: TRBD1
size: .
J: TRBJ1-5
V: TRBV5-5
CDR3: CASSLGTGSNQPQHF
DNA: TGTGCCAGCAGTTTGGGGACAGGGAGCAATCAGCCCCAGCATTTT

D: .
size: .
J: TRBJ2-7
V: TRBV7-2
CDR3: CASSPAQLGQYF
DNA: TGTGCCAGCAGCCCTGCACAGCTAGGGCAGTACTTC

D: .
size: .
J: TRBJ2-5
V: TRBV6-6
CDR3: CASSYLRQNQETQYF
DNA: TGTGCCAGCAGTTACTTACGACAGAATCAAGAGACCCAGTACTTC

D: .
size: .
J: TRBJ1-3
V: TRBV6-5
CDR3: CASSRQVTGNTIYF
DNA: TGTGCCAGCAGCCGACAGGTAACGGGAAACACCATATATTTT

D: TRBD1
size: .
J: TRBJ2-7
V: TRBV7-9
CDR3: CASSPFDTTGANEQYF
DNA: TGTGCCAGCAGCCCATTTGATACGACAGGGGCCAACGAGCAGTACTTC

D: .
size: .
J: TRBJ2-5
V: TRBV5-1
CDR3: CASSLGGGTGTGTQYF
DNA: TGCGCCAGCAGCTTGGGAGGGGGGACCGGGACTGGGACCCAGTACTTC

D: .
size: .
J: TRBJ2-2
V: TRBV2
CDR3: CASSGSGANTGELFF
DNA: TGTGCCAGCAGTGGGTCGGGCGCGAACACCGGGGAGCTGTTTTTT

D: TRBD1
size: .
J: TRBJ2-4
V: TRBV5-1
CDR3: CASSLVDRGAKNIQYF
DNA: TGCGCCAGCAGCTTGGTCGACAGGGGAGCCAAAAACATTCAGTACTTC

D: .
size: .
J: TRBJ2-5
V: TRBV11-2
CDR3: CASSLRKPQETQYF
DNA: TGTGCCAGCAGCTTGAGGAAGCCCCAAGAGACCCAGTACTTC

D: .
size: few
J: TRBJ1-5
V: TRBV11-2
CDR3: CASSLVGAQPQHF
DNA: TGTGCCAGCAGCTTAGTGGGGGCTCAGCCCCAGCATTTT

D: .
size: .
J: TRBJ2-5
V: TRBV5-1
CDR3: CASSLALGGRETQYF
DNA: TGCGCCAGCAGCTTGGCCTTAGGGGGAAGGGAGACCCAGTACTTC

D: .
size: .
J: TRBJ2-3
V: TRBV5-6
CDR3: CASSLGQASTDTQYF
DNA: TGTGCCAGCAGCTTGGGGCAGGCAAGCACAGATACGCAGTATTTT

D: TRBD2
size: .
J: TRBJ2-1
V: TRBV5-1
CDR3: CASSTLAGVINEQFF
DNA: TGCGCCAGCAGCACCCTAGCGGGAGTTATCAATGAGCAGTTCTTC

D: .
size: once
J: TRBJ1-4
V: TRBV15
CDR3: CATSPGGEGSGLKLFF
DNA: TGTGCCACCAGCCCCGGGGGGGAAGGGTCAGGCCTGAAACTGTTTTTT

D: .
size: .
J: TRBJ1-3
V: TRBV18
CDR3: CASRLLSGLSSGNTIYF
DNA: TGTGCCAGCCGTCTGTTATCGGGATTAAGCTCTGGAAACACCATATATTTT

D: .
size: .
J: TRBJ2-1
V: TRBV4-3
CDR3: CASSQDFSPRGQFF
DNA: TGCGCCAGCAGCCAAGATTTCAGTCCTAGAGGGCAGTTCTTC

D: .
size: .
J: TRBJ1-5
V: TRBV10-2
CDR3: CASGQTNQPQHF
DNA: TGCGCCTCCGGACAGACAAATCAGCCCCAGCATTTT

D: .
size: .
J: TRBJ1-5
V: TRBV5-1
CDR3: CASRYDSRDPQHF
DNA: TGCGCCAGCAGATATGACAGTAGGGACCCCCAGCATTTT

D: .
size: once
J: TRBJ1-2
V: TRBV7-2
CDR3: CASSPGLNYGYTF
DNA: TGTGCCAGCAGCCCAGGACTCAACTATGGCTACACCTTC

D: TRBD1
size: .
J: TRBJ1-4
V: TRBV2
CDR3: CASQWTGEDVEKLFF
DNA: TGTGCCAGCCAATGGACAGGGGAAGACGTAGAAAAACTGTTTTTT

D: .
size: .
J: TRBJ1-6
V: TRBV18
CDR3: CASSPPIQGSDSPLHF
DNA: TGTGCCAGCTCACCACCGATCCAGGGGAGCGATTCACCCCTCCACTTT

D: .
size: .
J: TRBJ2-1
V: TRBV4-3
CDR3: CASSQESGNNEQFF
DNA: TGCGCCAGCAGCCAAGAATCGGGAAACAATGAGCAGTTCTTC

D: .
size: .
J: TRBJ1-1
V: TRBV7-7
CDR3: CASSRRLQGGYMNTEAFF
DNA: TGTGCTAGCAGCCGGAGATTACAGGGCGGATACATGAACACTGAAGCTTTCTTT

D: TRBD1
size: once
J: TRBJ2-7
V: TRBV6-1
CDR3: CASSTGTGTYEQYF
DNA: TGTGCCAGCAGTACCGGGACAGGGACCTACGAGCAGTACTTC

D: .
size: .
J: TRBJ2-2
V: TRBV30
CDR3: CAWSVGGPGELFF
DNA: TGTGCCTGGAGTGTTGGGGGGCCCGGGGAGCTGTTTTTT

D: TRBD1
size: .
J: TRBJ2-3
V: TRBV18
CDR3: CASSPLGQGASGDTQYF
DNA: TGTGCCAGCTCACCACTGGGACAGGGGGCCTCGGGAGATACGCAGTATTTT

D: TRBD1
size: .
J: TRBJ1-5
V: TRBV19
CDR3: CASSRTGPNQPQHF
DNA: TGTGCCAGTAGTAGGACAGGGCCCAATCAGCCCCAGCATTTT

D: TRBD1
size: .
J: TRBJ1-1
V: TRBV7-9
CDR3: CASSLARGDHEAFF
DNA: TGTGCCAGCAGCTTAGCCAGGGGGGATCATGAAGCTTTCTTT

D: .
size: .
J: TRBJ2-3
V: TRBV6-1
CDR3: CASMGQVTDTQYF
DNA: TGTGCCAGCATGGGGCAGGTCACAGATACGCAGTATTTT

D: .
size: .
J: TRBJ2-2
V: TRBV30
CDR3: CAWSVQVGTGELFF
DNA: TGTGCCTGGAGTGTACAGGTCGGCACCGGGGAGCTGTTTTTT

D: .
size: .
J: TRBJ2-5
V: TRBV11-3
CDR3: CASSLDGRGLHF
DNA: TGTGCCAGCAGCTTAGATGGTCGAGGGCTGCACTTC

D: .
size: .
J: TRBJ1-3
V: TRBV6-1
CDR3: CASRPGVENTIYF
DNA: TGTGCCAGCCGTCCGGGGGTCGAAAACACCATATATTTT

D: TRBD1
size: .
J: TRBJ1-1
V: TRBV18
CDR3: CASSPPGGAGTEAFF
DNA: TGTGCCAGCTCACCCCCAGGGGGCGCGGGCACTGAAGCTTTCTTT

D: TRBD1
size: .
J: TRBJ2-5
V: TRBV7-4
CDR3: CASRGTGDEETQYF
DNA: TGTGCCAGCAGAGGTACAGGGGACGAAGAGACCCAGTACTTC

D: .
size: .
J: TRBJ2-5
V: TRBV5-1
CDR3: CASSSLYQETQYF
DNA: TGCGCCAGCAGCTCGCTGTACCAAGAGACCCAGTACTTC

D: .
size: .
J: TRBJ1-3
V: TRBV30
CDR3: CAWSITGGAGNTIYF
DNA: TGTGCCTGGAGTATAACAGGAGGAGCTGGAAACACCATATATTTT

D: .
size: .
J: TRBJ2-3
V: TRBV10-1
CDR3: CASSTPQGSGTDTQYF
DNA: TGCGCCAGCAGCACCCCCCAGGGCTCCGGCACAGATACGCAGTATTTT

D: .
size: .
J: TRBJ2-3
V: TRBV10-3
CDR3: CAIRQNTDTQYF
DNA: TGTGCCATCAGACAGAACACAGATACGCAGTATTTT

D: TRBD1
size: .
J: TRBJ1-6
V: TRBV27
CDR3: CASSSAGTANSPLHF
DNA: TGTGCCAGCAGTTCGGCCGGGACAGCTAATTCACCCCTCCACTTT

D: .
size: once
J: TRBJ1-4
V: TRBV18
CDR3: CASSPPSRINEKLFF
DNA: TGTGCCAGCTCACCACCGTCACGAATTAATGAAAAACTGTTTTTT

D: .
size: .
J: TRBJ2-7
V: TRBV5-1
CDR3: CASSLNVASYEQYF
DNA: TGCGCCAGCAGCTTAAACGTAGCATCCTACGAGCAGTACTTC

D: .
size: .
J: TRBJ1-6
V: TRBV9
CDR3: CASSVKGLDNSPLHF
DNA: TGTGCCAGCAGCGTCAAGGGACTAGATAATTCACCCCTCCACTTT

D: TRBD2
size: .
J: TRBJ2-1
V: TRBV9
CDR3: CASSVAYTSGQNEQFF
DNA: TGTGCCAGCAGCGTAGCTTACACTAGCGGCCAAAATGAGCAGTTCTTC